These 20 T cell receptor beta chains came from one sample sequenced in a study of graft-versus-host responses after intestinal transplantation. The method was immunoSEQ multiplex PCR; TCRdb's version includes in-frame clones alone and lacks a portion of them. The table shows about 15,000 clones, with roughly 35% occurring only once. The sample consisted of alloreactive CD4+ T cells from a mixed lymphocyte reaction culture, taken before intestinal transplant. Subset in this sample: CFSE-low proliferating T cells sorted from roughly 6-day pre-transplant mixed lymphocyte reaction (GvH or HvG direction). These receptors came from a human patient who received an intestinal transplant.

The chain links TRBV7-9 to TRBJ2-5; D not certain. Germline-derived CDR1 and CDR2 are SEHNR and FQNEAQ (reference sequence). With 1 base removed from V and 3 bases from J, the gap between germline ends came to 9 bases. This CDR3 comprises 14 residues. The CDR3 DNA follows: TGTGCCAGCAGCTTAGTCAGAAACAAAGAGACCCAGTACTTC. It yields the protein CASSLVRNKETQYF.

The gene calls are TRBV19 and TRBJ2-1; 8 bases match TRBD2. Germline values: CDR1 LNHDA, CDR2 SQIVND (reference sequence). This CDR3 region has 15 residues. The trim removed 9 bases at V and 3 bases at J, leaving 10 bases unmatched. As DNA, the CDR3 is TGTGCCAGCAGACTTACTAGCGGCATCTACAATGAGCAGTTCTTC. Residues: CASRLTSGIYNEQFF.

The CDR3 region is CASRRGDSPLHF. The CDR3 bases are TGTGCCAGCAGAAGAGGGGATTCACCCCTCCACTTT. The chain has TRBV6-4 and TRBJ1-6, with D possibly being TRBD1 (5 bases). Trimming took off 6 bases at V and 8 bases at J, with 8 bases between the two ends. This CDR3 is 12 amino acids long. CDR1 MRHNA and CDR2 SNTAGT come from the germline V gene.

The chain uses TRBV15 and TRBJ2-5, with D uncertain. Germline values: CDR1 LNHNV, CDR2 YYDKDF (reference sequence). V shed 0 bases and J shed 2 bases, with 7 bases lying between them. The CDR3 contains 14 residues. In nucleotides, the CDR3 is TGTGCCACCAGCAGAGACATCGGACAAGAGACCCAGTACTTC. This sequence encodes CATSRDIGQETQYF. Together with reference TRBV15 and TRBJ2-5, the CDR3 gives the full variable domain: DAMVIQNPRYQVTQFGKPVTLSCSQTLNHNVMYWYQQKSSQAPKLLFHYYDKDFNNEADTPDNFQSRRPNTSFCFLDIRSPGLGDTAMYLCATSRDIGQETQYFGPGTRLLVL.

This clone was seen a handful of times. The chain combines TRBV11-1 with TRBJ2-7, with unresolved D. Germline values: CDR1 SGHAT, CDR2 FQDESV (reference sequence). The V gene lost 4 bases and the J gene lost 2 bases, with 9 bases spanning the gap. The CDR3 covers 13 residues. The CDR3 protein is CASSWTYTYEQYF. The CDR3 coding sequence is TGTGCCAGCAGCTGGACCTATACCTACGAGCAGTACTTC.

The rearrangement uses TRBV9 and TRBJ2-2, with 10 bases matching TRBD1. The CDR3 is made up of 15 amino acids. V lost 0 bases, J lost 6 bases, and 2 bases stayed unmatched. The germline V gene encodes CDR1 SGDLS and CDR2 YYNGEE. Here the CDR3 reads CASSVGGQGAGELFF. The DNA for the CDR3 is TGTGCCAGCAGCGTAGGAGGACAGGGGGCCGGGGAGCTGTTTTTT.

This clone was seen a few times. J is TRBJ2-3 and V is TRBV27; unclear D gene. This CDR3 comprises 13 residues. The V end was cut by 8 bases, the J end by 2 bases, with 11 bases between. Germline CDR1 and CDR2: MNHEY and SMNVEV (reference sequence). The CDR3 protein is CASSPPHTDTQYF. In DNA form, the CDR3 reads TGTGCCAGCTCTCCCCCCCACACAGATACGCAGTATTTT.

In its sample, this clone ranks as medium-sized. The CDR3, as DNA: TGTGCCAGCAGGGGGGACACCGGGGAGCTGTTTTTT. Translating gives CASRGDTGELFF. J is TRBJ2-2 and V is TRBV6-5; the D call may be TRBD1 or TRBD2 (5 bases each). V was pared by 6 bases and J by 3 bases, with 5 bases between. This CDR3 is built from 12 residues. Germline values: CDR1 MNHEY, CDR2 SVGAGI.

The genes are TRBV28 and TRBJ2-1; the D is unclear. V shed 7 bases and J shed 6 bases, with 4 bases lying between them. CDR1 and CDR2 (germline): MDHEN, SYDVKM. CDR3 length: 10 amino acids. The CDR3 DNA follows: TGTGCCAGCACTGGCAATGAGCAGTTCTTC. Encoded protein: CASTGNEQFF.

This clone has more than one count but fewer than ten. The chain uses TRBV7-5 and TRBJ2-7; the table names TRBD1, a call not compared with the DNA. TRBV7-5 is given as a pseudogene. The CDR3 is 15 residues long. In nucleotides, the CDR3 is TGTGTCAGAAGCTTAGTAAGGGACACCTTTTCCGAGCAGTACTTC. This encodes CVRSLVRDTFSEQYF.

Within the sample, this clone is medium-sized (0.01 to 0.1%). For the CDR3, the DNA is TGTGCCAGCAGCTCTCGAGGGACAGTCTATGGCTACACCTTC. Protein sequence: CASSSRGTVYGYTF. This sequence joins TRBV7-9 and TRBJ1-2; 7 positions agree with TRBD1. Per the germline V gene, CDR1 is SEHNR and CDR2 is FQNEAQ (reference sequence). The CDR3 has 14 amino acids. The junction had 6 bases not matched to a gene; V was cut back by 4 bases and J by 4 bases.

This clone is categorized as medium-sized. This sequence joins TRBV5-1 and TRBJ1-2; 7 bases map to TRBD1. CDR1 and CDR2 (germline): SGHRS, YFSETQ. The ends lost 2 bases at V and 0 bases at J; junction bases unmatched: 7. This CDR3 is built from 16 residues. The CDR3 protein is CASSFPGTATNYGYTF. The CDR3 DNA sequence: TGCGCCAGCAGCTTCCCAGGGACAGCAACTAACTATGGCTACACCTTC.

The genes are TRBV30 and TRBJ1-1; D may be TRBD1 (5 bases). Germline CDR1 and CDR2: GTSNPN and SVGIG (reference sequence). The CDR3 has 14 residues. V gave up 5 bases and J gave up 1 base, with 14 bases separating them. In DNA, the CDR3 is TGTGCCTGGCACTCGACAGTTAAGAACACTGAAGCTTTCTTT. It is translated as CAWHSTVKNTEAFF.

The CDR3 bases are TGTGCCAGCAGTTTAAGGGGGCGGGATGCTTTCTTT. Translation gives CASSLRGRDAFF. The V call is TRBV6-1, the J call TRBJ1-1; 7 nucleotides match TRBD1. CDR3 length: 12 residues. Unmatched junction bases numbered 8, after V lost 5 bases and J lost 11 bases. Germline lookup yields CDR1 MNHNS and CDR2 SASEGT.

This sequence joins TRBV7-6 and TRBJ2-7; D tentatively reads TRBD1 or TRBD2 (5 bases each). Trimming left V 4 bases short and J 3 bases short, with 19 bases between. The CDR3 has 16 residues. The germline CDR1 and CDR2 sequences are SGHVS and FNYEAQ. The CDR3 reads CASSSNRDPSFYEQYF. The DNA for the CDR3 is TGTGCCAGCAGCTCAAACCGGGACCCATCCTTCTACGAGCAGTACTTC.

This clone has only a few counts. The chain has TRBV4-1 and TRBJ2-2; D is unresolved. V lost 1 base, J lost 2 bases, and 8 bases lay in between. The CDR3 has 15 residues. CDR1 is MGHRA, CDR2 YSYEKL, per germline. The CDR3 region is CASSQARSNTGELFF. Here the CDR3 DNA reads TGCGCCAGCAGCCAAGCCCGGTCTAACACCGGGGAGCTGTTTTTT.

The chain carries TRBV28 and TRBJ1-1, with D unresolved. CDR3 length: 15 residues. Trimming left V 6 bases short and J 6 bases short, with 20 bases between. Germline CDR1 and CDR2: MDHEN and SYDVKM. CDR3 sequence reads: CASRLVRARSSEAFF. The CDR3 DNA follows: TGTGCCAGCAGACTCGTAAGAGCCCGCTCGTCTGAAGCTTTCTTT.

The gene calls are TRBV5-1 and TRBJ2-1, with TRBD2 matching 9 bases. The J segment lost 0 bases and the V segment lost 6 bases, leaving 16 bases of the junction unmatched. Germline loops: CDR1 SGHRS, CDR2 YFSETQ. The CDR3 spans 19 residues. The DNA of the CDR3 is TGCGCCAGCAAGACCTTAGCGGGGGCCCCTTCCACCTCCTACAATGAGCAGTTCTTC. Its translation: CASKTLAGAPSTSYNEQFF.

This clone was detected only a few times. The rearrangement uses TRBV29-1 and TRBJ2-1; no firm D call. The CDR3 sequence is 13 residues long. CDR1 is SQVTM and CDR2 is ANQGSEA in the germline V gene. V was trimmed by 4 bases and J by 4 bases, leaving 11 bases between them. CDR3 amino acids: CSVAGYGYNEQFF. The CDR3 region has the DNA TGCAGCGTTGCCGGGTACGGGTACAATGAGCAGTTCTTC.

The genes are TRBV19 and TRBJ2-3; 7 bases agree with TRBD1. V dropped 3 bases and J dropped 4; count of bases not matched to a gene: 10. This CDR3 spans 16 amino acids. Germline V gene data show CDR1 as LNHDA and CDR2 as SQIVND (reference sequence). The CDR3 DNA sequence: TGTGCCAGTAGTATGGTGAGGGGGCGGGTGGCAGATACGCAGTATTTT. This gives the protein CASSMVRGRVADTQYF.